The clone carrying this T cell receptor beta chain was recorded many times. Its antigen remains unidentified. The CDR3 totals 14 residues. Trimming left V 5 bases short and J 6 bases short, with 14 bases between. The data stem from a study of blood T cells in healthy people across ages. Broader study findings: Per million T cells, TCR beta diversity dropped roughly linearly as age increased.

For the second PCR, which ran for about 7 to 11 cycles, a sample-barcoded 5' primer and a J-beta primer mix were used. The study obtained at least 2.5 million CDR3-containing paired-end reads from every sample. TCRdb redid the calling of the 5' RACE reads with MiXCR, one entry per CDR3 protein. The sample lists approximately 800,000 distinct CDR3 sequences, roughly 40% occurring once. This receptor was taken from a man aged 18-30 years in good health. The sample taken for sequencing was blood. V gene TRBV12-3 or TRBV12-4 combines with J gene TRBJ2-1; perhaps TRBD1 as D (5 bases). CDR3 sequence (DNA): TGTGCCAGCAGTAAATTGACAGTTCTCAATGAGCAGTTCTTC. This gives the protein CASSKLTVLNEQFF.